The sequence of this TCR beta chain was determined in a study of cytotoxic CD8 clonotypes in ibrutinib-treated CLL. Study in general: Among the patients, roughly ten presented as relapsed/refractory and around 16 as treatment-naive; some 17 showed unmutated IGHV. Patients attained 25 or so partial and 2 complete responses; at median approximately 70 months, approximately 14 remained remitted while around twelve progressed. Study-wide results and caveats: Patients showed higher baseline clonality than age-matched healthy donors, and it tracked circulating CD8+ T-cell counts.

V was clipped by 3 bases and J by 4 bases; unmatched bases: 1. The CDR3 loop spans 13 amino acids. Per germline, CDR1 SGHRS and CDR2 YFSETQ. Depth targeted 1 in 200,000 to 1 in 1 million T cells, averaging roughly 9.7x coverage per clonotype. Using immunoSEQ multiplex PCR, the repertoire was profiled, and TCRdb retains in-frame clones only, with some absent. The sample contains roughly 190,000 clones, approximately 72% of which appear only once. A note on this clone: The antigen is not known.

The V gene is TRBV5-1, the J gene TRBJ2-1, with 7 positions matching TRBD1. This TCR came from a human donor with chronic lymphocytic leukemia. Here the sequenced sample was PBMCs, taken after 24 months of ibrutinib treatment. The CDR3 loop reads CASSSGQYNEQFF. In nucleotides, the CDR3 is TGCGCCAGCAGCTCGGGACAGTACAATGAGCAGTTCTTC.